This entry is about one T cell receptor beta chain. Sequencing was performed with immunoSEQ multiplex PCR; in TCRdb, only in-frame clones are kept and a portion is missing. The repertoire holds 150,000 to 200,000 clones, with about 88% as singletons. The sample comes from a study of blood T cell repertoires in COVID-19. The wider study: Sites in the United States, Italy and Spain provided acute and convalescent COVID-19 samples. Sources were T cells, B-cell-depleted T cells, or PBMCs; the material itself was cDNA or gDNA.

V lost 1 base and J lost 4, with 16 bases in between. This CDR3 contains 16 residues. Germline CDR1 and CDR2: SEHNR and FQNEAQ (reference sequence). The chain carries TRBV7-9 and TRBJ1-2; D unclear. This TCR came from a woman older than 75 in a cohort sampled during active or convalescent COVID-19. The sample taken for sequencing was peripheral blood. This chain's CDR3 is CASSLGSGLGGYGYTF. The CDR3 bases are TGTGCCAGCAGCTTAGGTTCGGGGTTAGGCGGCTATGGCTACACCTTC.